This T cell receptor (beta chain) is drawn from a study of cytomegalovirus exposure and HLA in healthy donors (dated by TCRdb to about 2017). About the investigation overall: An earlier analysis of fewer than 750 of the donors reported over 250 Gb of sequence data and around 120 million unique TCR beta sequences obtained from about 200 million T cells. Typing coverage varied by locus: roughly 629-630 donors for A, B, C, DRB1 and DQB1; roughly 520 for DQA1; more than 600 for DPA1; 400 to 480 for DPB1. The genetic ancestry cluster associated with self-reported Caucasian donors included 81% of the roughly 390 genotyped donors. Approximately 300 gigabases of sequencing data and 70 million to 85 million unique TCR sequences were included in an early release covering under 650 HLA-typed donors. Genome-wide SNP genotypes for about 55% of the 666 donors were used in a later genetic analysis, which treated that subset as a discovery cohort. Along with the roughly 670-subject first cohort, a separate validation cohort of over 90 different subjects was used. Across about 370 genotyped donors of the cohort, an average of about 200,000 unique TCR beta nucleotide sequences per donor were sequenced, and around 19% of those sequences were non-productive. The aim of the study was to test whether cataloging public T cell receptors could identify signatures of past pathogen exposure. All discovery cohort repertoires had been generated using a single sequencing platform. An earlier analysis of 500 to 650 of the donors applied high-throughput TCR beta sequencing to assess whether each TCR beta V gene segment acted as functional or pseudogenic. A later analysis re-examined previously published TCR beta repertoires from around 670 donors and added high-resolution HLA genotyping to investigate patterns of TCR occurrence. Alongside the repertoire data, information on donor age, sex, ethnicity and CMV serostatus was compiled. Using immunosequencing, the study profiled T cell repertoires from about 650 subjects and related those repertoires to cytomegalovirus serostatus. High-throughput TCR immunosequencing, statistical association of individual TCRs with disease status, and machine learning were combined to predict cytomegalovirus infection status. Roughly 5 DR-DQ haplotypes were treated as single units for association and clustering because of strong linkage in the cohort. Rather than drawing on any new phenotypic data, the later analysis identified candidate immune exposures from TCR beta sequences and the way those sequences occurred across donors. HLA typing included class I and class II loci at four-digit resolution. Paper-wide results and their limitations: Correlated functional status among segregating V segments might reflect linkage disequilibrium, but an unknown experimental factor could not be ruled out. Across donors, most TCR sequences were observed very rarely, whereas some public TCRs were present in many individuals. The study listed 150 to 200 TCR beta chains as associated with cytomegalovirus. Because HLA typing was unavailable for some donors at each locus, only the typed subset was used in association tests. A later analysis reported that several top co-occurrence clusters appeared linked to parvovirus B19, influenza, CMV and Epstein-Barr virus. A later genetic analysis reported fewer N-insertions in productive TCRs among donors in an Asian-associated ancestry cluster than the 666-donor mean. Only TCR beta chains were sequenced in this cohort, and the absence of alpha or paired-chain data limited detectable features. Presence/absence analyses assumed roughly uniform sequencing depth across donors, an assumption that may not hold. In a later genetic analysis, a missense DCLRE1C variant was associated with V-gene and J-gene trimming of TCR beta chains, and the association was replicated in an independent cohort. The only immune exposure information available for the cohort was CMV serostatus. When HLA alleles, especially DR and DQ, strongly co-occurred, attributing TCR associations to individual alleles was difficult. Because counts were too low, around 18 rarely observed V segments, including chromosome 9 orphons, were left out of the earlier analysis of roughly 600 of the donors. In vitro tests confirmed that a few of the cytomegalovirus-associated TCR beta chains recognize cytomegalovirus antigens. In a later analysis, the rate of TCR association differed among HLA loci, with DRB1 alleles having the most associated TCRs and HLA-C alleles having the fewest. The authors suggested that the approach could potentially be generalized to other disease states and immunological phenotypes. In an earlier analysis of approximately 590 of the donors, most TCR beta V segments were observed in productive rearrangements about 87% or about 30% of the time, broadly matching IMGT annotations. The 87-base-pair reads could not distinguish some IMGT-functional V segments, including TRBV6-2 and TRBV6-3, so those segments were excluded. In both the original and validation cohorts, the classifier was reported to diagnose cytomegalovirus status with high specificity and sensitivity. A further reported finding was that TCR beta sequences accurately predicted the HLA-A and HLA-B alleles for most subjects in the first cohort. In a later analysis, HLA-associated TCR beta chains were found to be more clonally expanded and to have lower generation probabilities than equally common non-associated chains. According to a later analysis, most CMV-associated TCR beta chains appeared to be HLA-restricted, and the HLA associations seemed to be driven largely by CMV exposure. At a false discovery rate of 0.05, a later analysis linked under 20,000 TCR beta sequences to specific HLA alleles. The sequencing pipeline was judged likely to have produced a cluster of highly shared sequence variants as a technical artifact.

The cohort consisted of more than 650 healthy bone marrow donors. At the time of sampling, all cohort members were nominally healthy, though unrecorded immune exposures were likely present. Of the approximately 620 cohort members, around 300 had a positive CMV serostatus and about 350 had a negative one, while no CMV serostatus was recorded for the donor. Each donor provided a peripheral blood sample, and peripheral blood mononuclear cells were used for TCR beta sequencing. Genomic DNA extraction from the blood cell samples was performed with the Qiagen DNeasy Blood Extraction Kit. Libraries were constructed by the immunoSEQ multiplex PCR assay. The multiplex PCR relied on a mix of 60 forward primers for TCR Vbeta segments and 13 reverse primers for TCR Jbeta segments. The CDR3 region of rearranged TCR beta genes was amplified from genomic DNA by a multiplex PCR assay. Amplified TCR beta libraries were sequenced as 87-base-pair reads on the Illumina HiSeq System. In the authors' own workflow: A later analysis counted about 76 million unique TCR beta chains across the 550 to 700 repertoires, and roughly 11 million of these chains were shared by at least two donors. Raw reads were error-corrected and collapsed into unique sequences by a nearest-neighbor algorithm in which closely related sequences were merged to remove PCR and sequencing errors. V, D and J gene segments were assigned by aligning CDR3 sequences to IMGT reference sequences. For a sequence to be retained, a match of at least six nucleotides to both a V gene segment and a J gene segment was required. Rearrangements were called productive when the CDR3 lacked stop codons and stayed in frame with V and J; all others were non-productive. Following IMGT convention, CDR3 was defined as the stretch from the second conserved V-encoded cysteine up to the conserved J-encoded phenylalanine. Sequences without an unambiguous match to a single V gene segment were excluded from the earlier analysis of 450 to 750 of the donors. In an earlier analysis of approximately 590 of the donors, a V segment was called functional when productive rearrangements were above 56.7%, and segregating when the standard deviation between donors exceeded 5%. A statistical classification framework was developed to diagnose cytomegalovirus status using the catalog of TCR beta chain sequences. A later analysis assigned V and J genes by comparing TCR nucleotide sequences with IMGT/GENE-DB human TR gene sequences. Using the TCRdist pipeline, a later analysis assigned CDR3 sequences along with most-parsimonious VDJ recombination scenarios. A later analysis defined each TCR beta chain by its CDR3 amino acid sequence plus V-gene family, and excluded reads lacking a unique V-gene family. To address suspected cross-contamination and a sequencing artifact, a later analysis removed 592 highly shared, low-generation-probability nucleotide sequences. In a later analysis, a clonal expansion index for each public chain was calculated from normalized within-repertoire ranks of inferred template counts. In a later analysis, generation probabilities were computed using a VDJ recombination model fitted to out-of-frame rearrangements, and the results were checked against IGoR. Hypergeometric tests were used in a later analysis to score TCR-TCR, TCR-HLA and TCR-CMV co-occurrence, with a repertoire-size bias correction applied to the TCR pairs. To estimate false discovery rates, a later analysis permuted the HLA or CMV assignments 20 times. In a later analysis, co-occurring TCRs were grouped with DBSCAN, and TCRdist sequence similarity was added when clustering was performed within HLA-allele-positive subsets. Repertoires with fewer than 30,000 or more than 120,000 public chains, plus five repertoires with anomalous nucleotide sharing, were excluded from co-occurrence clustering. As stored in TCRdb, this immuneACCESS dataset retains in-frame rearrangements with V and J assigned. A fraction of the clones does not appear; measured against another copy, unresolved V genes explain less than half of the discrepancy, and the remainder lacks a known reason. The V and J calls and clone size come from that table; D and trimming were worked out from the DNA. Across this sample there are about 160,000 clones, with 75% to 85% seen only once. The ten largest account for 3.5% of the sample.

As regards this clone: Its binding antigen is unknown. No base quality information exists; no much larger clone differs at one position.

Based on the germline V gene (reference sequence), the CDR1 and CDR2 sequences are SGHKS and YYEKEE. The cysteine opens and the phenylalanine closes a CDR3 of 19 amino acids. Kept here is only the CDR3 DNA, which spans 57 bases and is read in frame from base 1. V is pruned by 2 bases and J by 4 bases, leaving 18 bases of the junction without a gene match. Sequenced: PBMCs. The TCR sequence derives from a human donor in good health. The chain joins TRBV5-5 to TRBJ1-2; the central 9 bases match TRBD1. In nucleotides, the sequence is TGTGCCAGCAGCTTTCGAAGCCCGGGACAGGGAAAGGCGAGCTATGGCTACACCTTC. Translation gives CASSFRSPGQGKASYGYTF.